This T cell receptor (beta chain) was obtained from a study of low-dose radiotherapy and immunotherapy resistance in tumors. Whole-study context: Patients received cyclophosphamide 200 mg/m2 intravenously every two weeks, the day before radiation-immunotherapy. For four cycles from cycle 1 day 1, patients took 300 mg oral aspirin daily.

A remark on this clonotype: A much larger clone lies a single base off, so this may be a read error.

CDR3 length: 16 amino acids. CDR1 is GTSNPN and CDR2 is SVGIG in the germline V gene (reference sequence). Described time point: before trial treatment. Donors were treated with nivolumab, ipilimumab, aspirin, and low-dose cyclophosphamide and radiotherapy. Patients who could take part had advanced solid tumors with no tumor-infiltrating lymphocytes. Covering alpha and beta chains, TRAV- and TRBV-specific primers were used for the first-strand cDNA. With a constant-region primer and a V-primer adapter, TCRs were subjected to around 20 PCR cycles of amplification. TCRdb re-derived calls from the reads in MiXCR, one entry per CDR3 protein. The sample yields about 82,000 distinct CDR3 sequences, under 20% seen once.

This TCR derives from a male donor with prostate cancer. The chain recombines TRBV30 with TRBJ2-7, with D tentatively TRBD1 or TRBD2 (6 bases each). The specimen was PBMCs, collected before treatment. CDR3 sequence: CARRGAGPSDSYEQYF. The CDR3 DNA reads TGTGCCCGGAGGGGGGCCGGTCCTTCCGACTCCTACGAGCAGTACTTC. The variable domain in full, with the rest retrieved from reference TRBV30 and TRBJ2-7, is SQTIHQWPATLVQPVGSPLSLECTVEGTSNPNLYWYRQAAGRGLQLLFYSVGIGQISSEVPQNLSASRPQDRQFILSSKKLLLSDSGFYLCARRGAGPSDSYEQYFGPGTRLTVT.